This T cell receptor beta chain originates from a study of a mutant IDH1 vaccine in newly diagnosed glioma. Study information: Earlier therapy was either radiotherapy, temozolomide, or both, and most got both. Study-wide results and caveats: Pseudoprogression looked unconnected to shifts in top peripheral T cell clonotypes.

The data were produced by immunoSEQ multiplex PCR, yet TCRdb's version contains in-frame clones alone and is incomplete. The data show tens of thousands of clones, 82% seen once. Time point: week 47, end of study. Doses of 300 ug of mutant IDH1 20-mer peptide were given with topical imiquimod. This clone has more than one count but fewer than ten. Its antigen is not known. Germline CDR1 and CDR2: LGHNA and YSLEER. V was shortened by 4 bases and J by 3 bases, with 15 bases between the two germline ends. This CDR3 contains 15 residues. This TCR came from a man aged 40-49 years with glioma. Some clones in this sample may be carry-over from other donors' samples. The starting material was PBMCs, obtained from a glioma patient whose treatment included an IDH1 peptide vaccine. This chain joins TRBV4-3 and TRBJ1-1, with D perhaps TRBD1 (5 bases). The CDR3 region is CASSPTGGRDTEAFF. The CDR3 DNA sequence: TGCGCCAGCAGCCCCACCGGGGGGAGAGACACTGAAGCTTTCTTT.